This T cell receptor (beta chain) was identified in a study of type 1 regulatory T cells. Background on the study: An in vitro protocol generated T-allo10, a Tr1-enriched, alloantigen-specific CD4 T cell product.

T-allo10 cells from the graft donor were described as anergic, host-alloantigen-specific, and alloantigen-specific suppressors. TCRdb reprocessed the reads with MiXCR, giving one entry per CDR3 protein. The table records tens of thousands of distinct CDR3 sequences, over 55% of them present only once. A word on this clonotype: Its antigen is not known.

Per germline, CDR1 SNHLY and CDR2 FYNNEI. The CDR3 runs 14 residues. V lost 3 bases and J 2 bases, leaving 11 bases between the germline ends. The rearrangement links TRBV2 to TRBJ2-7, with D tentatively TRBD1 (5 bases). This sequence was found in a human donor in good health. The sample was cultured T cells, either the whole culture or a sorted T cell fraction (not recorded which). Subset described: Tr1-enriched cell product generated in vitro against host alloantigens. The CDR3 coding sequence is TGTGCCAGCAGTGAGGGGCCAGCTCCCTACGAGCAGTACTTC. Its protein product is CASSEGPAPYEQYF.